The table lists the clone carrying this T cell receptor (beta chain) with many counts. What it binds is unknown. The record originates from a study of T-cell reconstitution after alpha-beta-depleted transplantation in children. Whole-study findings and limits: From newly produced T cells came most of the T-cell counts and diversity one year after transplant.

Unique molecular identifiers were used to barcode this TCRbeta library. MiXCR was run by TCRdb on the PCR reads, yielding one entry per CDR3 protein. The sample has a few hundred thousand distinct CDR3 sequences; approximately 13% are singletons. The CDR3 runs 14 residues. V dropped 2 bases and J dropped 4; count of bases not matched to a gene: 3. CDR1 SGHRS and CDR2 YFSETQ come from the germline V gene. The TCR sequence derives from a male patient aged 10 to 17 who had a stem cell transplant for acute myeloid leukemia, so the T cells may come from the graft donor. The V gene is TRBV5-1, the J gene TRBJ2-1; TRBD2 aligns across 7 bases. Sample: PBMCs, mostly from graft donor cells, taken 360 days after TCRalphabeta/CD19-depleted stem cell transplant. CDR3 sequence reads: CASSFPGGYNEQFF. The CDR3 DNA follows: TGCGCCAGCAGCTTCCCGGGAGGATACAATGAGCAGTTCTTC.